This TCR beta chain derives from a study of shared clonotypes between healthy human individuals. In the study overall: Donors, aged 18 to 49, were a couple of women and a few men. Points from the study as a whole: Memory subsets generally showed lower estimated richness than naive subsets. Shared clonotypes: about 5.3% naive CD4, roughly 3.5% naive CD8, roughly 2.4% memory CD4, over 0.3% memory CD8. Non-shared clonotypes showed lower generation probabilities than clonotypes common to all four donors.

For this clone: The antigen remains undetermined.

Trimming removed 6 bases from V and 6 bases from J; junction bases left unmatched: 4. The CDR3 extends over 12 amino acids. Germline CDR1 SGHTA, CDR2 FQGTGA. Method: immunoSEQ multiplex PCR; TCRdb's copy keeps in-frame clones and lacks some. The sample lists about 2.4 million clones; 93% were seen once. The sample taken for sequencing was naive CD4+ T cells from PBMCs. As for subset: CD45RA+ positively selected. The source is a man younger than 30 in good health. Some clones in this sample may be carry-over from other donors' samples. The chain uses TRBV7-3 and TRBJ2-7, with 8 positions matching TRBD2. The CDR3 protein is CASSAGGLEQYF. CDR3 bases: TGTGCCAGCAGTGCGGGGGGCCTCGAGCAGTACTTC.